Listed here is a single T cell receptor (beta chain). Its cognate antigen is unknown. CD4+ T cells from unexposed donors were obtained before the COVID-19 pandemic (2011-2018). The cells were cultured for roughly 11 days before CD4+ T cells were isolated. Trimming removed 5 bases from V and 2 bases from J; junction bases left unmatched: 4. The germline CDR1 and CDR2 sequences are MDHEN and SYDVKM. The length of the CDR3 is 15 residues. This entry is derived from a study of CD4 T cells in relation to SARS-CoV-2 and coronaviruses. About the research overall: PBMCs were cultured with antigen for over nine days before TCR beta sequencing. The negative reference was HIV-1 Nef peptide pool or peptide-free culture.

General study findings and limits: In roughly two thirds of donors, memory CD4+ clonotypes crossrecognized SARS-CoV-2 and at least one common cold coronavirus spike.

Measured with immunoSEQ multiplex PCR; TCRdb has only the in-frame clones, and not every one. This sample has about 16,000 clones; about 82% occur once, and the top ten carry roughly two fifths. The sample was CD4+ T cells from PBMCs, cultured in vitro. The chain carries TRBV28 and TRBJ2-1, with 9 nucleotides matching TRBD1. The sequence derives from a human donor in good health. The CDR3 is CASSPGQGPYNEQFF. As DNA, the CDR3 is TGTGCCAGCAGTCCGGGACAGGGTCCCTACAATGAGCAGTTCTTC.